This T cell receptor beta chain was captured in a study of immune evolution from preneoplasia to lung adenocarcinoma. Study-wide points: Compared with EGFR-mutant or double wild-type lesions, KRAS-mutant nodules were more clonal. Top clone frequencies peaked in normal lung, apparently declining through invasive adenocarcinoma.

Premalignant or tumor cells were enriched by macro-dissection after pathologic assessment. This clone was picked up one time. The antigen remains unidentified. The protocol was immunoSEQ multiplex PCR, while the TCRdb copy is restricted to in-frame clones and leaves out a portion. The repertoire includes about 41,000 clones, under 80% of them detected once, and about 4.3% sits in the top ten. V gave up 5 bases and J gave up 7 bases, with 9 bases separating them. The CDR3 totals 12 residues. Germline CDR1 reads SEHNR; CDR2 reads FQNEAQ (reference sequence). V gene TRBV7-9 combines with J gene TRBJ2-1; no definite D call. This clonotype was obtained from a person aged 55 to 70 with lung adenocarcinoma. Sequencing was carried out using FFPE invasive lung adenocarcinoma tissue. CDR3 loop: CASSPDRNEQFF. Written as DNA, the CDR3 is TGTGCCAGCAGCCCCGATAGGAATGAGCAGTTCTTC.